The 10 T cell receptor beta chains reported below all come from one sample, sequenced in a study of T cells in Graves' hyperthyroidism and ophthalmopathy. Amplification targeted TCR beta CDR3 regions from RNA transcripts. In the first-round RT-PCR of the TCR CDR3, the HTBI primer set was used. MiXCR, run by TCRdb on the multiplex PCR reads, gives a single entry per CDR3 protein. The sample carries 300,000 to 450,000 distinct CDR3 sequences, around a quarter recorded once. Specimen: blood. Source of these receptors: a man aged 45 to 65 with Graves' hyperthyroidism.

This clonotype was picked up many times. V is TRBV3-1 and J is TRBJ2-1; perhaps TRBD2 as D (5 bases). The CDR3 spans 14 residues. CDR1 and CDR2 (germline): LGHDT, YNNKEL (reference sequence). V was clipped by 2 bases and J by 1 base, with 6 bases between them. This CDR3 is CASSQRRSYNEQFF. CDR3 bases: TGTGCCAGCAGCCAAAGGAGGTCCTACAATGAGCAGTTCTTC.

This clonotype was observed a few times. The chain is built from TRBV6-2 or TRBV6-3 and TRBJ2-2; 7 bases are shared with TRBD1. The CDR3 runs to 14 residues. The V segment lost 6 bases and the J segment 8 bases; nucleotides outside the gene matches: 9. Germline V gene lookup returns CDR1 MNHEY and CDR2 SVGEGT. The chain's CDR3 is CASSYLQGVGELFF. The CDR3 DNA is TGTGCCAGCAGCTACCTTCAGGGGGTAGGGGAGCTGTTTTTT.

This clonotype was recorded a few times. The chain is built from TRBV5-6 and TRBJ2-7, with D perhaps assigned TRBD1 or TRBD2 (5 bases each). This CDR3 spans 16 amino acids. Germline CDR1 and CDR2: SGHDT and YYEEEE. Trimming took off 5 bases at V and 0 bases at J, with 18 bases between the two ends. CDR3 loop: CASSPPGRLLSYEQYF. The CDR3 DNA is TGTGCCAGCAGTCCTCCGGGACGTCTTCTCTCCTACGAGCAGTACTTC. Using reference TRBV5-6 and TRBJ2-7 for the parts outside the CDR3, the full variable domain is DAGVTQSPTHLIKTRGQQVTLRCSPKSGHDTVSWYQQALGQGPQFIFQYYEEEERQRGNFPDRFSGHQFPNYSSELNVNALLLGDSALYLCASSPPGRLLSYEQYFGPGTRLTVT.

This clonotype has ten or more counts. The rearrangement uses TRBV20-1 and TRBJ1-1; 7 bases fit TRBD1. Unmatched junction bases numbered 7, after V lost 4 bases and J lost 5 bases. CDR3 size: 13 residues. Germline CDR1 and CDR2: DFQATT and SNEGSKA (reference sequence). In nucleotides, the CDR3 is TGCAGTGCTACCGCTTCAGGGGGAACTGAAGCTTTCTTT. This codes for CSATASGGTEAFF.

V and J are TRBV7-3 and TRBJ2-6; 11 nucleotides line up with TRBD1. Germline V gene data show CDR1 as SGHTA and CDR2 as FQGTGA. This CDR3 is 18 amino acids long. The V and J ends lost 5 bases and 2 bases, in that order; junction bases with no gene match: 8. The DNA of the CDR3 is TGTGCCAGCAGCCTAGCCCCGGGACAGGGGGCTGGGGCCAACGTCCTGACTTTC. It encodes CASSLAPGQGAGANVLTF.

This clonotype was recorded at least ten times. V gene TRBV28 combines with J gene TRBJ2-3; no reliable D call. In germline, CDR1 is MDHEN, CDR2 SYDVKM. Trimming left V 6 bases short and J 0 bases short, with 16 bases between. The CDR3 consists of 16 residues. CDR3 DNA: TGTGCCAGCAGGAAAGTAGGGCAGACTAGCACAGATACGCAGTATTTT. Protein product: CASRKVGQTSTDTQYF. The full variable domain, with the rest looked up from reference TRBV28 and TRBJ2-3, is DVKVTQSSRYLVKRTGEKVFLECVQDMDHENMFWYRQDPGLGLRLIYFSYDVKMKEKGDIPEGYSVSREKKERFSLILESASTNQTSMYLCASRKVGQTSTDTQYFGPGTRLTVL.

The J gene is TRBJ1-4, the V gene TRBV6-1; the D is unclear. CDR3 length: 12 residues. The germline CDR1 and CDR2 sequences are MNHNS and SASEGT. Trimming pared 7 bases from V and 10 bases from J, leaving 13 bases between. This CDR3 reads CASTEGWGKLFF. The CDR3 DNA reads as TGTGCCAGCACCGAAGGGTGGGGAAAACTGTTTTTT.

The genes are TRBV24-1 and TRBJ1-3, with D perhaps TRBD1 (6 bases). The germline V gene encodes CDR1 KGHDR and CDR2 SFDVKD. This CDR3 comprises 14 residues. The V end lost 6 bases, the J end lost 4 bases, and 12 bases lay between the germline ends. CDR3 amino acids: CATSRGADGNTIYF. The DNA of the CDR3 is TGTGCCACCAGTCGGGGGGCGGACGGAAACACCATATATTTT.

The sample holds a few counts of this clonotype. The J gene is TRBJ1-2, the V gene TRBV7-8, with D unclear. Germline V CDR1 and CDR2: SGHVS, FQNEAQ. There are 14 residues in the CDR3. V was trimmed by 1 base and J by 5 bases, leaving 11 bases between them. The CDR3 coding sequence is TGTGCCAGCAGCTTAGGCGTACTTACGTATGGCTACACCTTC. Encoded protein: CASSLGVLTYGYTF. The whole variable domain, filled in from reference TRBV7-8 and TRBJ1-2, reads GAGVSQSPRYKVAKRGQDVALRCDPISGHVSLFWYQQALGQGPEFLTYFQNEAQLDKSGLPSDRFFAERPEGSVSTLKIQRTQQEDSAVYLCASSLGVLTYGYTFGSGTRLTVV.

This clonotype has just a few counts. This chain connects TRBV20-1 to TRBJ2-7; 12 positions match TRBD2. Germline V gene lookup returns CDR1 DFQATT and CDR2 SNEGSKA (reference sequence). CDR3 size: 13 residues. V lost 7 bases and J lost 3; bases outside the gene matches: 4. CDR3 nucleotide sequence: TGCAGTGTTAAGACTAGCGGGAGCTACGAGCAGTACTTC. It is translated as CSVKTSGSYEQYF.